These 9 T cell receptor beta chains were all obtained from the same sample, sequenced in a study of cytomegalovirus exposure and HLA in healthy donors. 13 Jbeta primers and 60 Vbeta primers were used for the PCR. Repertoires were generated with immunoSEQ multiplex PCR, while TCRdb's copy carries only in-frame clones and drops some. The sample includes about 190,000 clones, almost 80% of them seen just once. The source material was PBMCs. Receptor source: a woman between 18 and 29 years old in good health and CMV-seronegative.

CDR3 amino acids: CASSVLLSGNTIYF. The CDR3 bases are TGCGCCAGCAGTGTGCTACTCTCTGGAAACACCATATATTTT. The chain carries TRBV4-3 and TRBJ1-3; D unclear. Germline CDR1 is LGHNA and CDR2 is YSLEER. V was clipped by 6 bases and J by 0 bases, with 9 bases between them. There are 14 residues in the CDR3.

The V gene is TRBV5-1, the J gene TRBJ1-2, with TRBD1 matching 10 bases. The CDR3 runs 13 residues. V lost 3 bases to trimming and J lost 5 bases; unmatched junction nucleotides: 1. Germline V CDR1 and CDR2: SGHRS, YFSETQ. The CDR3 region has the DNA TGCGCCAGCAGCTCGGGACAGGGGTATGGCTACACCTTC. Translating gives CASSSGQGYGYTF.

The rearrangement uses TRBV14 and TRBJ2-3, with D possibly TRBD1 on 5 matching bases. CDR3 length equals 14 residues. Looked up from germline, CDR1 is SGHDN and CDR2 is FVKESK. Trimming removed 4 bases from V and 0 bases from J, with 8 bases in between. CDR3 sequence: CASSRRVSTDTQYF. As DNA, the CDR3 is TGTGCCAGCAGCCGCAGGGTCAGCACAGATACGCAGTATTTT.

The rearrangement uses TRBV7-2 and TRBJ1-5, with a tentative D call TRBD1 (6 bases). The germline gives CDR1 SGHTA, CDR2 FQGNSA. The V and J ends lost 5 bases and 0 bases respectively, with 11 bases between them. The CDR3 runs to 15 residues. The CDR3 DNA follows: TGTGCCAGCAGCCGTTGGACAGATAGCAATCAGCCCCAGCATTTT. Its translation: CASSRWTDSNQPQHF.

The rearrangement uses TRBV2 and TRBJ2-1; 10 positions match TRBD2. Germline assignment: CDR1 SNHLY and CDR2 FYNNEI. CDR3 size: 15 residues. Trimming cost V 3 bases and J 6 bases; bases outside gene matches: 5. The CDR3 DNA sequence: TGTGCCAGCAGTGACCTAGCGGGAGAGGGCAATGAGCAGTTCTTC. Translation gives CASSDLAGEGNEQFF.

This clone was detected once. The rearrangement uses TRBV6-1 and TRBJ1-5, with 11 bases matching TRBD1. Germline CDR1 and CDR2: MNHNS and SASEGT. This CDR3 contains 15 residues. Trimming removed 5 bases from V and 7 bases from J; junction bases left unmatched: 7. CDR3: CASSRDRGNFQPQHF. The CDR3 DNA reads as TGTGCCAGCAGTAGGGACAGGGGGAATTTCCAGCCCCAGCATTTT.

This chain connects TRBV4-3 to TRBJ2-7; TRBD2 agrees at 7 bases. Germline V gene data show CDR1 as LGHNA and CDR2 as YSLEER. The V gene end was trimmed by 0 bases and the J gene end by 6 bases; junction bases not matched to a gene: 8. The CDR3 is 15 residues long. The CDR3 nucleotides read TGCGCCAGCAGCCAAGATACGGCGGGAGTCTTCGAGCAGTACTTC. Protein sequence: CASSQDTAGVFEQYF.

The chain couples TRBV18 to TRBJ1-4, with 12 nucleotides matching TRBD1. The germline V gene encodes CDR1 KGHSH and CDR2 LQKENI. V lost 1 base, J lost 7 bases, and 10 bases stayed unmatched. The CDR3 loop spans 18 amino acids. The CDR3 is CASSPRGPGTGGVEKLFF. The DNA of the CDR3 is TGTGCCAGCTCACCACGCGGTCCCGGGACAGGGGGCGTTGAAAAACTGTTTTTT.

The chain carries TRBV9 and TRBJ2-3; TRBD2 agrees at 9 bases. The length of the CDR3 is 15 residues. V lost 1 base and J lost 2; bases outside the gene matches: 2. Germline V lookup: CDR1 SGDLS, CDR2 YYNGEE. CDR3 region: CASSVLAGLTDTQYF. CDR3 coding DNA: TGTGCCAGCAGCGTACTAGCGGGGCTCACAGATACGCAGTATTTT.